This T cell receptor (beta chain) stems from a study of T cells after yellow fever vaccination. This clonotype was counted only a few times. Antigen: not known. Findings of the study overall: Re-detected after boosting: most primary clones, almost 97% of CD4 and 75% to 90% of CD8. Peaking on day 5 versus 15, the secondary response was faster but weaker. Abundant bulk-population clonotypes could contaminate the FACS-sorted repertoires.

Production of TCR cDNA was by 5'RACE template switching, which also added a universal primer site and UMIs. TCRdb re-called the 5' RACE reads through MiXCR, storing one row per CDR3 protein. The sample contains 450,000 to 600,000 distinct CDR3 sequences, around an eighth of which appear only once. CDR3 length equals 16 residues. The germline CDR1 and CDR2 sequences are MNHNS and SASEGT. With V trimmed by 5 bases and J by 1 base, 8 bases remained unmatched. Sequenced here: PBMCs, sampled on the day of the yellow fever booster vaccination. The chain employs TRBV6-1 and TRBJ2-5; 9 bases map to TRBD1. This TCR was sampled from a man in his thirties or forties who received the YFV17D yellow fever vaccine. CDR3 DNA: TGTGCCAGCAGTCCCGGCAACAGGGGGCCCCAAGAGACCCAGTACTTC. It codes for CASSPGNRGPQETQYF.